A selection of T cell receptor beta chains follows, all from one sample in a study of OX40 agonist ivuxolimab in advanced cancers. Sequencing was performed with immunoSEQ multiplex PCR; in TCRdb, only in-frame clones are kept and a portion is missing. The profile covers approximately 76,000 clones, with over 90% appearing a single time and 6.2% taken by the ten largest. Sequenced here: CD4+ or CD8+ T cells sorted from blood, sampled in a trial of the OX40 agonist ivuxolimab. These receptors were taken from an adult with an advanced solid tumor such as melanoma, head and neck, liver or kidney cancer. Each CDR3 is given with its conserved first and last residue.

v_call cdr3_aa
TRBV7-9 CASSLGYGRADEQYF
TRBV28 CASSPAYGSHTDTQYF
TRBV11-2 CASSLVDREGGELFF
TRBV28 CASSGYVGATSYEQYF
TRBV19 CASSPGQGFYGYTF
TRBV27 CASSLSSGGSYNEQFF
TRBV2 CASSEAVLGSSDEQFF
TRBV2 CARKGTGRGNTIYF
TRBV4-3 CASSQDFSEWIATNEKLFF
TRBV29-1 CSVEWRSGTEAFF
TRBV14 CASSQDHGYGYTF
TRBV9 CASSPGQGGETQYF
TRBV4-1 CASSSGTVAQETQYF
TRBV9 CASSTQGIGGYTF
TRBV5-6 CASSTGPGEAFF
TRBV4-1 CASSLHRASEAFF
TRBV6-6 CASSYGAQVAGNTIYF
TRBV6-5 CASSYGGITSAYEQYF
TRBV5-1 CASSLAGRTATSTDTQYF
TRBV7-2 CASSLSELAYYEQYF
TRBV6-1 CASSESWGLPYEQYF
TRBV27 CASSLQVPTSGANVLTF